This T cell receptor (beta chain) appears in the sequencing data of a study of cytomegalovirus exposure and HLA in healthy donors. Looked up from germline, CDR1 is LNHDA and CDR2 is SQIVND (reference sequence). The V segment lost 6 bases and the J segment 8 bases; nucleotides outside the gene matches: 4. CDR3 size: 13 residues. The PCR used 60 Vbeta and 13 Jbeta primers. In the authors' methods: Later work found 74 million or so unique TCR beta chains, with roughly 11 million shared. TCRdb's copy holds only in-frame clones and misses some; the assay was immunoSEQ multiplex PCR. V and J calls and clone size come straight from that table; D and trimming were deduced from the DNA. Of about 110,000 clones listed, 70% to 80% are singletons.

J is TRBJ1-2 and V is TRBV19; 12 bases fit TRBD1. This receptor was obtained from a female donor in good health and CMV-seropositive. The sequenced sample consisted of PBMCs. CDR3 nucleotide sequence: TGTGCCAGTAGGGGACAGGGGGCGAGAGGCTACACCTTC. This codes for CASRGQGARGYTF.